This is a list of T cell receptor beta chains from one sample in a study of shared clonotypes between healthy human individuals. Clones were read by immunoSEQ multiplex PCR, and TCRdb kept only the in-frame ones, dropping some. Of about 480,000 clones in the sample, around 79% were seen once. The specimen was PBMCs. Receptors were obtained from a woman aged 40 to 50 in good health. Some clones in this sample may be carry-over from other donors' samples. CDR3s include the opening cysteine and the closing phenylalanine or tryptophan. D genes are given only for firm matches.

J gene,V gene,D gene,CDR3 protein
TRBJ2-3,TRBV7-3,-,CASSLNRGETDTQYF
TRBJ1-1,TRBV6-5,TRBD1,CASSYWARQGTEAFF
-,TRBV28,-,CASSTDEQYF
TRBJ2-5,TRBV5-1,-,CASSSNPGREETQYF
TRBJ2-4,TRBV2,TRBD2,CASSVGRSSGKNIQYF
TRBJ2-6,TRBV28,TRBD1,CASSFYRGVGANVLTF
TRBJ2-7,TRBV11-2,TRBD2,CASSPRGVGVSLNYEQYF
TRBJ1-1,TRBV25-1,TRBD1,CASSGQGSTEAFF
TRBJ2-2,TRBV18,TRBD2,CASSLRTSGRTGELFF
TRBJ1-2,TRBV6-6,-,CASSPPGEIGGYTF
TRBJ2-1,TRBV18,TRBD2,CASSPGGKNEQFF
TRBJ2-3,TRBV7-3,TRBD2,CASSSGRGSTDTQYF
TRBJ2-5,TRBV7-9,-,CASSLERGGLRGETQYF
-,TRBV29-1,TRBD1,CSVRTGVTYEQYF
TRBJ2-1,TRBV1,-,CTSSQDRLAAPREQFF
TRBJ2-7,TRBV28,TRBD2,CASSQGLIYEQYF
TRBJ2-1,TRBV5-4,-,CASSFGRNNEQFF
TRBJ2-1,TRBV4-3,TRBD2,CASSQAGGLAGGHEQFF
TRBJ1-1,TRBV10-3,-,CAISESDTHTEAFF
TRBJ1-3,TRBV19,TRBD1,CASRRTGTAGNTIYF
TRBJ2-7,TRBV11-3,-,CASSREGGGPYEQYF
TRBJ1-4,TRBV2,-,CASSLRGMATNEKLFF
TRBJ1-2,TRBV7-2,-,CASSKSVANYGYTF
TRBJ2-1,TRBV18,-,CASSPPTVNEQFF
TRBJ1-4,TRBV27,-,CASSRTLATNEKLFF
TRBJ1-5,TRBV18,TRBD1,CASSVTGGGQPQHF
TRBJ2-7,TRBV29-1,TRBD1,CSVKGQGKHYEQYF
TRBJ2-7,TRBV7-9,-,CASSLVGPEQYF
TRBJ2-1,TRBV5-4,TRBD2,CATQGLAGYNEQFF
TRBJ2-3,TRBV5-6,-,CASVLKGGMTDTQYF
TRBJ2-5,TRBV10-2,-,CASSGNGETQYF
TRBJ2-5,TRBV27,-,CASKRLLVSQETQYF
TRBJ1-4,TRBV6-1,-,CASSNRDPEKLFF
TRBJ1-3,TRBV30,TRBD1,CAWSGQGYLGNTIYF
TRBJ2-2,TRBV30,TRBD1,CAWSKDRTTNTGELFF
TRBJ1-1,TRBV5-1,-,CASSLVEGGGAFF
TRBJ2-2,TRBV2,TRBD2,CARQTGRERTGELFF
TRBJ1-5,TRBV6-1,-,CASSERWDNQPQHF
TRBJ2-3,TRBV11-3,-,CASSPRRSTDTQYF
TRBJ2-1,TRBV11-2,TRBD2,CASSLDSLAAYNEQFF
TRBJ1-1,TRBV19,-,CASSQRGRNTEAFF